One sample yielded the 20 T cell receptor beta chains listed below, sequenced in a study of a mutant IDH1 vaccine in newly diagnosed glioma. No cognate antigen is known for these TCRs. The repertoire was sequenced with immunoSEQ multiplex PCR; TCRdb's copy has only in-frame clones and lacks some. This sample yields tens of thousands of clones, of which under 80% are seen a single time; around 5.3% belongs to the top ten. Time point meaning: week 23, last vaccination. Mutant IDH1 20-mer peptide, at 300 ug, made up each vaccine dose, with topical imiquimod. The sample here was PBMCs, taken from a glioma patient whose treatment included an IDH1 peptide vaccine. The receptor set was obtained from a man aged 45-65 years with glioma.

This chain uses TRBV7-9 with TRBJ2-7; D may correspond to TRBD1 or TRBD2 (5 bases each). The CDR3 consists of 14 residues. The V and J ends lost 1 base and 7 bases respectively, with 14 bases between them. CDR1 and CDR2 (germline): SEHNR, FQNEAQ (reference sequence). CDR3 sequence (DNA): TGTGCCAGCAGCTTAGGGGGGTATAGGGGAGAGCAGTACTTC. Residues: CASSLGGYRGEQYF. Based on the CDR3 plus reference TRBV7-9 and TRBJ2-7, the full variable domain is DTGVSQNPRHKITKRGQNVTFRCDPISEHNRLYWYRQTLGQGPEFLTYFQNEAQLEKSRLLSDRFSAERPKGSFSTLEIQRTEQGDSAMYLCASSLGGYRGEQYFGPGTRLTVT.

This clone was observed a handful of times. The V gene is TRBV5-4, the J gene TRBJ2-7, with D uncertain. The CDR3 is made up of 17 amino acids. Trimming stripped 3 bases from V and 6 bases from J, with 25 bases between. Per germline, CDR1 SGHNT and CDR2 YYREEE (reference sequence). The CDR3 coding sequence is TGTGCCAGCAGCTCCTTGAACCGGCGTACGATGTCTGGCGAGCAGTACTTC. This sequence encodes CASSSLNRRTMSGEQYF.

The V and J genes are TRBV11-2 and TRBJ2-2, with D maybe TRBD1 (6 bases). Trimming removed 4 bases at V and 3 bases at J, with 12 bases between. CDR3 size: 15 residues. Germline CDR1 reads SGHAT; CDR2 reads FQNNGV. CDR3 sequence: CASSSTGYDTGELFF. CDR3 DNA sequence: TGTGCCAGCAGCTCCACAGGGTACGACACCGGGGAGCTGTTTTTT.

The chain is built from TRBV5-4 and TRBJ1-1; D may be TRBD1 (6 bases). Germline V lookup: CDR1 SGHNT, CDR2 YYREEE (reference sequence). This CDR3 region has 14 residues. V was cut by 0 bases and J by 11 bases, with 17 bases left in between. DNA of the CDR3: TGTGCCAGCAGCTTGGCCGGGACACCGTTTGAGGCTTTCTTT. Translation: CASSLAGTPFEAFF.

The rearrangement joins TRBV25-1 to TRBJ2-7; D may be TRBD1 (6 bases). With 6 bases removed from V and 3 bases from J, the gap between germline ends came to 12 bases. The germline CDR1 and CDR2 sequences are MGHDK and SYGVNS. This CDR3 has 13 amino acids. CDR3 amino acids: CASREGTFYEQYF. The DNA for the CDR3 is TGTGCCAGCAGGGAAGGGACATTCTACGAGCAGTACTTC.

The chain links TRBV7-2 to TRBJ2-5; D unresolved. V lost 5 bases and J lost 5, with 9 bases in between. Germline V gene data show CDR1 as SGHTA and CDR2 as FQGNSA. The CDR3 has 12 amino acids. The DNA of the CDR3 is TGTGCCAGCAGCCCTTCGGCCGAGACCCAGTACTTC. It translates to CASSPSAETQYF.

This clone has only one observation. The rearrangement links TRBV27 to TRBJ1-2; D is unclear. V was shortened by 3 bases and J by 0 bases, with 11 bases between the two germline ends. CDR1 and CDR2 (germline): MNHEY, SMNVEV (reference sequence). The CDR3 is 15 residues long. The CDR3 is CASSLRQASNYGYTF. CDR3 bases: TGTGCCAGCAGTTTGCGACAAGCCTCTAACTATGGCTACACCTTC.

The genes are TRBV6-4 and TRBJ2-6; possibly TRBD1 or TRBD2 for D (5 bases each). The length of the CDR3 is 16 residues. The V and J ends lost 8 bases and 0 bases respectively, with 14 bases between them. Germline V gene sequence: CDR1 MRHNA, CDR2 SNTAGT. Written as DNA, the CDR3 is TGTGCCAGCGGACAAGAGGGCCTCTCTGGGGCCAACGTCCTGACTTTC. It codes for CASGQEGLSGANVLTF.

This clone was found a few times. The rearrangement links TRBV11-3 to TRBJ2-2; 7 nucleotides agree with TRBD1. The CDR3 length is 15 residues. The ends lost 5 bases at V and 5 bases at J; junction bases unmatched: 8. Per the germline V gene, CDR1 is SGHNT and CDR2 is YENEEA. DNA for the CDR3: TGTGCCAGCAGCCCCCGACAGGGAATAACCGGGGAGCTGTTTTTT. It encodes CASSPRQGITGELFF.

This clone was seen more than once but under ten times. The V call is TRBV6-5, the J call TRBJ1-2; TRBD1 matches 8 bases. The V and J ends lost 7 bases and 3 bases, in that order; junction bases with no gene match: 4. The CDR3 has 13 residues. Germline lookup yields CDR1 MNHEY and CDR2 SVGAGI. CDR3 DNA sequence: TGTGCCAGCAAAGACAGGGGTTACTATGGCTACACCTTC. It specifies CASKDRGYYGYTF.

A few counts support this clone. The CDR3: CASSPDMRYEKLFF. Written as DNA, the CDR3 is TGTGCCAGCAGCCCGGACATGCGTTATGAAAAACTGTTTTTT. This rearrangement joins TRBV14 to TRBJ1-4, with D maybe TRBD1 (5 bases). The CDR3 covers 14 residues. In germline, CDR1 is SGHDN, CDR2 FVKESK. With 4 bases removed from V and 6 bases from J, the gap between germline ends came to 12 bases.

This clone came up a few times. The chain combines TRBV27 with TRBJ2-7; D is ambiguous. Trimming took off 0 bases at V and 0 bases at J, with 9 bases between the two ends. Looked up from germline, CDR1 is MNHEY and CDR2 is SMNVEV (reference sequence). CDR3 length equals 15 residues. CDR3 sequence reads: CASSLSGGFSYEQYF. For the CDR3, the DNA is TGTGCCAGCAGTTTATCGGGCGGTTTCTCCTACGAGCAGTACTTC.

The V call is TRBV25-1, the J call TRBJ2-5, with no clear D. Germline CDR1 reads MGHDK; CDR2 reads SYGVNS. The CDR3 loop spans 13 amino acids. V was trimmed by 6 bases and J by 4 bases, leaving 12 bases between them. The CDR3 reads CASRQEARETQYF. In DNA form, the CDR3 reads TGTGCCAGCAGACAAGAGGCTCGAGAGACCCAGTACTTC.

With respect to this clone: The junction differs from germline at one of its ends, possibly a read error. The chain combines TRBV7-7 with TRBJ2-3; no clear D. The CDR3 totals 13 residues. Germline V gene sequence: CDR1 SSHAT, CDR2 FNYEAQ (reference sequence). The CDR3 loop is CASSLGSTDTQYF. The CDR3 DNA sequence: TGTGCTAGCAGCTTAGGCTCGACAGATACGCAGTATTTT.

This chain connects TRBV7-3 to TRBJ2-1; D gene unclear. Germline lookup yields CDR1 SGHTA and CDR2 FQGTGA. V lost 1 base and J lost 8, with 15 bases in between. The CDR3 extends over 15 amino acids. For the CDR3, the DNA is TGTGCCAGCAGCTTAAGCGGTGCAAGGAGAGATGAGCAGTTCTTC. As protein: CASSLSGARRDEQFF.

V usage is TRBV2 and J usage is TRBJ1-1; D is unclear. The CDR3 runs 13 residues. CDR1 and CDR2 from the germline V gene are SNHLY and FYNNEI. V was trimmed by 4 bases and J by 2 bases, leaving 8 bases between them. The CDR3 sequence: CASSAQPNTEAFF. The CDR3 coding sequence is TGTGCCAGCAGTGCCCAGCCTAACACTGAAGCTTTCTTT.

This clone was counted a few times. The genes are TRBV4-1 and TRBJ2-5; D is perhaps TRBD1 or TRBD2 (5 bases each). V gave up 2 bases and J gave up 4 bases, with 11 bases separating them. Germline CDR1 reads MGHRA; CDR2 reads YSYEKL. This CDR3 spans 14 amino acids. CDR3 in DNA: TGCGCCAGCAGCCAAAGGGCTGGGACAGAGACCCAGTACTTC. Protein: CASSQRAGTETQYF.

CDR3 residues: CASSPGPLGGNEQFF. CDR3 sequence (DNA): TGTGCCAGCAGCCCTGGGCCCCTGGGGGGCAATGAGCAGTTCTTC. The chain combines TRBV5-4 with TRBJ2-1; tentatively, D is TRBD2 (6 bases). V shed 4 bases and J shed 6 bases, with 17 bases lying between them. The CDR3 has 15 residues. The germline gives CDR1 SGHNT, CDR2 YYREEE (reference sequence).

The chain is built from TRBV5-1 and TRBJ2-7; D tentatively reads TRBD1 or TRBD2 (5 bases each). Germline-derived CDR1 and CDR2 are SGHRS and YFSETQ. Between the trimmed V and J ends, which lost 4 bases and 5 bases, there was a span of 16 bases. The CDR3 has 14 residues. The CDR3 reads CASSLWDGEDEQYF. The CDR3 nucleotides read TGCGCCAGCAGCCTATGGGACGGTGAGGACGAGCAGTACTTC.

The genes are TRBV5-8 and TRBJ2-7; D is ambiguous. V gave up 0 bases and J gave up 2 bases, with 12 bases separating them. The germline V gene has CDR1 SGHTS and CDR2 YDEGEE. The CDR3 is 15 amino acids. CDR3 loop: CASSLGKDETYEQYF. The CDR3 coding sequence is TGTGCCAGCAGCTTGGGAAAGGACGAAACCTACGAGCAGTACTTC. The full variable domain, with the rest looked up from reference TRBV5-8 and TRBJ2-7, is EAGVTQSPTHLIKTRGQQATLRCSPISGHTSVYWYQQALGLGLQFLLWYDEGEERNRGNFPPRFSGRQFPNYSSELNVNALELEDSALYLCASSLGKDETYEQYFGPGTRLTVT.